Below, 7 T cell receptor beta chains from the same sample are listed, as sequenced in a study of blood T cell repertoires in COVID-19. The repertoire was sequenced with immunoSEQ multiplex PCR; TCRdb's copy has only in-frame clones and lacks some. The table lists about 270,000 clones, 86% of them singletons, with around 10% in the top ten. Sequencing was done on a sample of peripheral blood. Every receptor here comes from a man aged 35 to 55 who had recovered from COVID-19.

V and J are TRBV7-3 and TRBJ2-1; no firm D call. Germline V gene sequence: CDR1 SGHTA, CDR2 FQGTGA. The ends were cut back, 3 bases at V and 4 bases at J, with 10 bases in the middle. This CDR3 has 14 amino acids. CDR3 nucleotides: TGTGCCAGCAGCTTGAGTCCCGCATACAATGAGCAGTTCTTC. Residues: CASSLSPAYNEQFF.

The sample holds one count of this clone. CDR3 sequence (DNA): TGTGCCAGCAGCCCCTTGCCTCCTCGGCAGTACTTC. Protein: CASSPLPPRQYF. The chain combines TRBV12-3 or TRBV12-4 with TRBJ2-5; no clear D gene. The CDR3 consists of 12 residues. Trimming took off 6 bases at V and 11 bases at J, with 16 bases between the two ends.

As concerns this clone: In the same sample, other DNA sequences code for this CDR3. CDR3 coding DNA: TGCGCCAGCAGCCAAGAGCTAGCGGGGGGCCGCAATGAGCAGTTCTTC. Protein sequence: CASSQELAGGRNEQFF. The chain carries TRBV4-3 and TRBJ2-1; 11 bases fit TRBD2. Per the germline V gene, CDR1 is LGHNA and CDR2 is YSLEER. Germline trimming cut 0 bases from V and 6 bases from J; bases unmatched to any gene: 4. The CDR3 has 16 residues.

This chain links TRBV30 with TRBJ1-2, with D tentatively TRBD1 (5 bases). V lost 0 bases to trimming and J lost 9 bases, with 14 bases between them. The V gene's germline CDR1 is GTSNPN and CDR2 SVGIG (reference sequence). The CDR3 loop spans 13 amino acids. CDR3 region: CAWSVRTGGSYTF. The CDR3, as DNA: TGTGCCTGGAGTGTACGGACGGGGGGAAGCTACACCTTC. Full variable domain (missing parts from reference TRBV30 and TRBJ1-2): SQTIHQWPATLVQPVGSPLSLECTVEGTSNPNLYWYRQAAGRGLQLLFYSVGIGQISSEVPQNLSASRPQDRQFILSSKKLLLSDSGFYLCAWSVRTGGSYTFGSGTRLTVV.

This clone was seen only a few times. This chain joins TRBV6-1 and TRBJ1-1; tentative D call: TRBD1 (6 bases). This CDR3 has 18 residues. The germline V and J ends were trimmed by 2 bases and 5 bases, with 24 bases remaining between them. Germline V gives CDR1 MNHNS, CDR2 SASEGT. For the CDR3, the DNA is TGTGCCAGCAGTGAATATAATCCCCGACAGGTACGGGGTACTGAAGCTTTCTTT. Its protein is CASSEYNPRQVRGTEAFF.

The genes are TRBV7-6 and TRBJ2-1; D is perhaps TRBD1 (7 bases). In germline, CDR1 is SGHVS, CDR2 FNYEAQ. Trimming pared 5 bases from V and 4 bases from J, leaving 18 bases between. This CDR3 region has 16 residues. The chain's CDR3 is CASSKPPGGGYNEQFF. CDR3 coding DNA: TGTGCCAGCAGCAAACCCCCAGGGGGAGGTTACAATGAGCAGTTCTTC.

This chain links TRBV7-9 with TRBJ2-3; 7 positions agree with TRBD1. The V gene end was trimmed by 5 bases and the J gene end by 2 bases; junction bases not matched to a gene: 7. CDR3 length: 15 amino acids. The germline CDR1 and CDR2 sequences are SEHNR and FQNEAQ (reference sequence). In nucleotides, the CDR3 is TGTGCCAGCAGCCTCCGACAGGGCAACACAGATACGCAGTATTTT. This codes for CASSLRQGNTDTQYF. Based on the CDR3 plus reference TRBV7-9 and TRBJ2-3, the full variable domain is DTGVSQNPRHKITKRGQNVTFRCDPISEHNRLYWYRQTLGQGPEFLTYFQNEAQLEKSRLLSDRFSAERPKGSFSTLEIQRTEQGDSAMYLCASSLRQGNTDTQYFGPGTRLTVL.